This is a list of T cell receptor beta chains from one sample in a study of blood T cell repertoires in COVID-19. Repertoires were generated with immunoSEQ multiplex PCR, while TCRdb's copy carries only in-frame clones and drops some. The repertoire has roughly 310,000 clones, 70% to 90% of them found once; the top ten carry approximately 4%. Source material: peripheral blood. The receptors derive from a woman in her forties or fifties with active or convalescent COVID-19. The CDR3 runs from the conserved cysteine through the conserved F or W. The D gene is left open where the match is weak. The listing skips clone size in some rows; elsewhere it reads once, few, many or a size class.

clone_size	j_call	v_call	d_call	cdr3_nt	cdr3_aa
-	TRBJ2-7	TRBV13	-	TGTGCCAGCAGCTCCGAACACTACGAGCAGTACTTC	CASSSEHYEQYF
few	TRBJ1-2	TRBV6-5	-	TGTGCCAGCAGTCCTAGAATGGAAGAGGTTTATGGCTACACCTTC	CASSPRMEEVYGYTF
-	TRBJ1-6	TRBV4-1	TRBD1	TGCGCCAGCAGCCCTGACAGGGGGCTTGATTCACCCCTCCACTTT	CASSPDRGLDSPLHF
-	TRBJ2-3	TRBV10-3	TRBD1	TGTGCCGTCGGGACAGGGTCAAATACGCAGTATTTT	CAVGTGSNTQYF
-	TRBJ1-5	TRBV5-8	TRBD1	TGTGCCAGCAACTCGGGACAGGGGATTAGTCAGCCCCAGCATTTT	CASNSGQGISQPQHF
-	TRBJ2-3	TRBV20-1	TRBD2	TGCAGTGCGAGTAGCGGGAGGTTAGCAGATACGCAGTATTTT	CSASSGRLADTQYF
-	TRBJ2-1	TRBV7-2	-	TGTGCCAGCAGCTTAGTTCCAGGGTATGAGCAGTTCTTC	CASSLVPGYEQFF
-	TRBJ1-1	TRBV10-3	TRBD1	TGTGCCATCAGAGGACAGGGGATGAACACTGAAGCTTTCTTT	CAIRGQGMNTEAFF
-	TRBJ1-2	TRBV30	-	TGTGCCATGGGGCAAACCAACTATGGCTACACCTTC	CAMGQTNYGYTF
-	TRBJ1-2	TRBV6-5	-	TGTGCCAGCAGTTACTCCCCAGGGCCACGCTATGGCTACACCTTC	CASSYSPGPRYGYTF
-	TRBJ2-2	TRBV9	-	TGTGCCAGCAGCGTAGACTTCTTGGCAGGGTCGAGCACCGGGGAGCTGTTTTTT	CASSVDFLAGSSTGELFF
few	TRBJ2-7	TRBV4-3	TRBD2	TGCGCCAGCAGCCAAAGACTAGCGGGAGGGTACGAGCAGTACTTC	CASSQRLAGGYEQYF